This TCR beta chain emerged from a study of T cell clusters in autoimmune cytopenias. This clonotype is identified as medium-sized from frequency. TRB rearrangements were amplified by touch-down multiplex PCR with mixed TRB-A/B primers. TCRdb re-called the multiplex PCR reads; one entry per CDR3 protein, DNA not given. The sample yields about 9,500 distinct CDR3 sequences, of which the top ten take up about 9.2%. Each sample's input was 200 to 300 ng genomic DNA, 38,000 or so genome equivalents. CDR1 MNHEY and CDR2 SVGEGT come from the germline V gene. This CDR3 has 16 amino acids. The clonotype was recovered from a human donor with an autoimmune cytopenia or autoimmune hepatitis (not recorded which). This rearrangement joins TRBV6-2 or TRBV6-3 to TRBJ2-2; TCRdb picks TRBD1, but there is no DNA to check that call. Sequencing used peripheral blood. CDR3 sequence reads: CASSWTGSFMTGELFF.